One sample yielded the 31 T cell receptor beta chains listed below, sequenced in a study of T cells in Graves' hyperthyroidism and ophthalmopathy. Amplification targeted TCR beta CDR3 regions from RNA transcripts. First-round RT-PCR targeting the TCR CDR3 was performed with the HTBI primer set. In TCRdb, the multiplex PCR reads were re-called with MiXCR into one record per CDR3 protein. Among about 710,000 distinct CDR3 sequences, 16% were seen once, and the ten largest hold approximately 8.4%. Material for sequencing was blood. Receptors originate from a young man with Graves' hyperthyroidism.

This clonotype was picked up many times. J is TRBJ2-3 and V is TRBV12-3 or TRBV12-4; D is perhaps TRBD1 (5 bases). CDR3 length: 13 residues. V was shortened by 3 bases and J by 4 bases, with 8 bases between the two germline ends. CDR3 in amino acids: CASSFIRADTQYF. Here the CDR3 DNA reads TGTGCCAGCAGTTTCATCAGGGCAGATACGCAGTATTTT.

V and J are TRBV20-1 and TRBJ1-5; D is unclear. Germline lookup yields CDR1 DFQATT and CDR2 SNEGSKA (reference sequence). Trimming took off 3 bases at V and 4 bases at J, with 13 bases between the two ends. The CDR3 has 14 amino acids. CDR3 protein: CSARDSIRNQPQHF. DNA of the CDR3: TGCAGTGCTAGGGACTCGATTAGAAATCAGCCCCAGCATTTT.

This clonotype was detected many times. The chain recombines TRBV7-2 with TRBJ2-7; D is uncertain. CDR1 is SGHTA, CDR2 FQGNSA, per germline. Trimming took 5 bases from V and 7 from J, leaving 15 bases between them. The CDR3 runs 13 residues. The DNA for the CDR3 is TGTGCCAGCAGCCGGATAAGGGTTCAGGAGCAGTACTTC. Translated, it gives CASSRIRVQEQYF.

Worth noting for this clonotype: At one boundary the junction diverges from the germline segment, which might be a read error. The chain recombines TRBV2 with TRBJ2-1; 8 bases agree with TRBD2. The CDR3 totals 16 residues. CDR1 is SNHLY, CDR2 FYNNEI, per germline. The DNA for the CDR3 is TGTGCCGGCAGTGACCATAGCGGGATTGACTACAATGAGCAGTTCTTC. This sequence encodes CAGSDHSGIDYNEQFF.

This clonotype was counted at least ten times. The DNA for the CDR3 is TGTGCCAGCAGCCAAAACCGGGGAAAAGCTTTCTTT. This encodes CASSQNRGKAFF. The chain has TRBV3-1 and TRBJ1-1; D gene ambiguous. There are 12 residues in the CDR3. Germline-derived CDR1 and CDR2 are LGHDT and YNNKEL (reference sequence). V gave up 2 bases and J gave up 9 bases, with 10 bases separating them.

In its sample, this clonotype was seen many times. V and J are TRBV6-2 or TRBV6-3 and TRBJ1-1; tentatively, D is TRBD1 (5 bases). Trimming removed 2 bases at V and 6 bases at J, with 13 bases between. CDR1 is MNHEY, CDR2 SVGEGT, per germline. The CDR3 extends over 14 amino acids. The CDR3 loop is CASSYPAGLAEAFF. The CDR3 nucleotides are TGTGCCAGCAGTTACCCAGCAGGGTTGGCTGAAGCTTTCTTT.

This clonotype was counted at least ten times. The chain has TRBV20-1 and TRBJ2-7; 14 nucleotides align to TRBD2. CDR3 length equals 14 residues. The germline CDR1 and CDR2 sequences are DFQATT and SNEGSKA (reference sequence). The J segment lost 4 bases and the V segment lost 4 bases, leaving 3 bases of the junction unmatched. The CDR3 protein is CSATGTSGRYEQYF. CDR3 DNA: TGCAGTGCTACCGGGACTAGCGGGAGATACGAGCAGTACTTC.

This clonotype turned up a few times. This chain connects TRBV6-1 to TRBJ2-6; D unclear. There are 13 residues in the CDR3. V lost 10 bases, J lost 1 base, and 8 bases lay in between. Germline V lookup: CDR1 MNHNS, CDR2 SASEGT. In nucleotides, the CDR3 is TGTGCCACTACCGGGTCTGGGGCCAACGTCCTGACTTTC. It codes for CATTGSGANVLTF.

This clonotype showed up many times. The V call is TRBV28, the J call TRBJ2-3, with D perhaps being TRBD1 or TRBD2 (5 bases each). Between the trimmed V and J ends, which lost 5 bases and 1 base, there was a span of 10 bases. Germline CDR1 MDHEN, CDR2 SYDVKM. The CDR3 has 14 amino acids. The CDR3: CASSPRGRTDTQYF. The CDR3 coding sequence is TGTGCCAGCAGTCCCCGGGGCCGCACAGATACGCAGTATTTT.

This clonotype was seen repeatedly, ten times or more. The CDR3 DNA reads TGTGCCTGGAGTGCCTTGGGGGGACAGGGCTCCTACGAGCAGTACTTC. Encoded protein: CAWSALGGQGSYEQYF. The V and J genes are TRBV30 and TRBJ2-7; 9 positions agree with TRBD1. The ends lost 1 base at V and 0 bases at J; junction bases unmatched: 7. Germline CDR1 reads GTSNPN; CDR2 reads SVGIG (reference sequence). The CDR3 has 16 amino acids.

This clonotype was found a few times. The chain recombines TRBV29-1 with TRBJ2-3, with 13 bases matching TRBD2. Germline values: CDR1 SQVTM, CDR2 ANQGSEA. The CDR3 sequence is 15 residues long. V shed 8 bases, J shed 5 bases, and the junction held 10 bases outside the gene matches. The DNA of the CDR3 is TGCAGCCCCCCCGGACTAGCGGGAGAGGAAGATACGCAGTATTTT. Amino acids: CSPPGLAGEEDTQYF.

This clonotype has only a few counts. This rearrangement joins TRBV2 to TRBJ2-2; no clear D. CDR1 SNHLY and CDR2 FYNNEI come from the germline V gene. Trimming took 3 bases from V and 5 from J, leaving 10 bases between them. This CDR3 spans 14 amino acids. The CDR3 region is CASSESLLTGELFF. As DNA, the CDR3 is TGTGCCAGCAGTGAGAGTTTACTGACCGGGGAGCTGTTTTTT.

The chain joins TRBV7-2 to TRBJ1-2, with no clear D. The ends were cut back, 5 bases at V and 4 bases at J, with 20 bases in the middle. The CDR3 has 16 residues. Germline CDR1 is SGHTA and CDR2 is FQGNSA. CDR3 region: CASSPRSLLLGYGYTF. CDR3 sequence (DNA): TGTGCCAGCAGCCCCAGAAGTCTCCTGCTGGGCTATGGCTACACCTTC. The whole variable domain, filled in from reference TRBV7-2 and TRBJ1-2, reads GAGVSQSPSNKVTEKGKDVELRCDPISGHTALYWYRQSLGQGLEFLIYFQGNSAPDKSGLPSDRFSAERTGGSVSTLTIQRTQQEDSAVYLCASSPRSLLLGYGYTFGSGTRLTVV.

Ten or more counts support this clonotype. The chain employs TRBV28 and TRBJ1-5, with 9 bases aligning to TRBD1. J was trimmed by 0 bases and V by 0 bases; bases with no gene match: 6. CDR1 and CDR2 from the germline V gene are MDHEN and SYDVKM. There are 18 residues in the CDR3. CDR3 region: CASSLCKDRGFSNQPQHF. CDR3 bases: TGTGCCAGCAGTTTATGTAAGGACAGGGGATTTAGCAATCAGCCCCAGCATTTT.

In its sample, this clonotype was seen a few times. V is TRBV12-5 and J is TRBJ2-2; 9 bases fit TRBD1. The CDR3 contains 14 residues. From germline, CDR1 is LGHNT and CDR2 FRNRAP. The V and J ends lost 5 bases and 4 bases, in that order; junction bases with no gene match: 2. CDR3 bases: TGTGCTAGTGGTGCGACAGGGGGCACCGGGGAGCTGTTTTTT. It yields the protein CASGATGGTGELFF.

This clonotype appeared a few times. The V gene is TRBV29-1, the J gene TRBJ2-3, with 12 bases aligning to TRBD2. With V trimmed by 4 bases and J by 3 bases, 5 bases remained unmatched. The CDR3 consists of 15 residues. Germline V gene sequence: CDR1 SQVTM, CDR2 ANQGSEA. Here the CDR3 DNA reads TGCAGCGTTGGACTAGCGGGAGTTGGTACAGATACGCAGTATTTT. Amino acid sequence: CSVGLAGVGTDTQYF.

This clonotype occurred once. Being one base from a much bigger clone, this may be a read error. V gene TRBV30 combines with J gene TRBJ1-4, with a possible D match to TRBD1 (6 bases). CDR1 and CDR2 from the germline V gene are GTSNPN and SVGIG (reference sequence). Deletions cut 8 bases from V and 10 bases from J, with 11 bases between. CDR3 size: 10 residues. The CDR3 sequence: CAGFRGKLFF. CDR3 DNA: TGTGCCGGGTTCAGGGGAAAACTGTTTTTT.

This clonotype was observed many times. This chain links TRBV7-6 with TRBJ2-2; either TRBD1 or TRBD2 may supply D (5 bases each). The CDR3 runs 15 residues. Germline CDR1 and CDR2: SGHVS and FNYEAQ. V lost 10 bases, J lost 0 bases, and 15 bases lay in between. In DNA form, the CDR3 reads TGTGCCACCGGACTCAGGGCTTCGAACACCGGGGAGCTGTTTTTT. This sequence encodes CATGLRASNTGELFF.

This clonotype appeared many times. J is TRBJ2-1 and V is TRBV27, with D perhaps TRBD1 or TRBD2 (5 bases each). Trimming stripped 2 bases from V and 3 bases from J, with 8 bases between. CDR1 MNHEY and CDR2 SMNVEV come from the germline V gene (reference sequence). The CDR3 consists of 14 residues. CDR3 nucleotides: TGTGCCAGCAGTTTAGGGACCCACTACAATGAGCAGTTCTTC. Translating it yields CASSLGTHYNEQFF.

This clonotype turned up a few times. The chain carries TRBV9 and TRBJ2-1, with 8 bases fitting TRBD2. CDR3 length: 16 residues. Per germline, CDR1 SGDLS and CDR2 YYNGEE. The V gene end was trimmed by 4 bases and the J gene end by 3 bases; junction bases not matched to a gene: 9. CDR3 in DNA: TGTGCCAGCAGCTCCCCCCGGGAGGGCCTCTACAATGAGCAGTTCTTC. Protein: CASSSPREGLYNEQFF.

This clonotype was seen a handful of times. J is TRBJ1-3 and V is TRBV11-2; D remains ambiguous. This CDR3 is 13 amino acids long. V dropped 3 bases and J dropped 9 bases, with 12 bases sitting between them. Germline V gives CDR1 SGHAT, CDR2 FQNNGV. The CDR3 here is CASSFIQGPTIYF. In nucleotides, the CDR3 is TGTGCCAGCAGCTTCATACAAGGTCCCACCATATATTTT.

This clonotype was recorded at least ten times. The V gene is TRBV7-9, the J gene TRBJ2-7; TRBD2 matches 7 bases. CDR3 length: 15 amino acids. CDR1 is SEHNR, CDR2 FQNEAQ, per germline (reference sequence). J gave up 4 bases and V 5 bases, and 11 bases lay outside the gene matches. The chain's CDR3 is CASSPAGGRWYEQYF. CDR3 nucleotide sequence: TGTGCCAGCAGCCCCGCGGGCGGGAGATGGTACGAGCAGTACTTC.

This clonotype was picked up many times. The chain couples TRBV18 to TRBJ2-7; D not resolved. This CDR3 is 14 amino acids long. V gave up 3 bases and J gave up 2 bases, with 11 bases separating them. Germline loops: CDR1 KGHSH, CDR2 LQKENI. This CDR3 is CASSPEVGAYEQYF. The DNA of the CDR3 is TGTGCCAGCTCACCGGAAGTTGGAGCCTACGAGCAGTACTTC.

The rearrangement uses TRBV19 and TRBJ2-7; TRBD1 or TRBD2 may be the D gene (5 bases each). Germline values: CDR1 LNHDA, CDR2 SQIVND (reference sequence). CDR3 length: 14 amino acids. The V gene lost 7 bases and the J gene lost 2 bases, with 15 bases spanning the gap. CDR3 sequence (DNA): TGTGCCAGTACCCCGGGACCGACTACCTACGAGCAGTACTTC. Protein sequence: CASTPGPTTYEQYF.

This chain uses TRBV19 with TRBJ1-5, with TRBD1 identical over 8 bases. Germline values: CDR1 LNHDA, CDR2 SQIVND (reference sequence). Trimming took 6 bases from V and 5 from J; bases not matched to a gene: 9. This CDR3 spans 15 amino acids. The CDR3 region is CASRRDRGVHQPQHF. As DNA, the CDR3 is TGTGCCAGTAGACGAGACAGGGGTGTTCATCAGCCCCAGCATTTT.

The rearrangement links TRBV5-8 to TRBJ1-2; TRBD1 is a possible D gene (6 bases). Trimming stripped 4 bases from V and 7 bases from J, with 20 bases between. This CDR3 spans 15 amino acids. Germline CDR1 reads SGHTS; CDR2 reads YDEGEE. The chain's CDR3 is CASSPPAGQLGGYTF. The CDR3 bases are TGTGCCAGCAGCCCGCCCGCCGGACAGCTCGGTGGCTACACCTTC.

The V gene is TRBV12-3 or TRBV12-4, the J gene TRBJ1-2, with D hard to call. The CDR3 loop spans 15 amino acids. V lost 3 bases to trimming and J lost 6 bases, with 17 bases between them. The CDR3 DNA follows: TGTGCCAGCAGTTTCTATGAGACGGCGAACAATGGCTACACCTTC. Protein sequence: CASSFYETANNGYTF.

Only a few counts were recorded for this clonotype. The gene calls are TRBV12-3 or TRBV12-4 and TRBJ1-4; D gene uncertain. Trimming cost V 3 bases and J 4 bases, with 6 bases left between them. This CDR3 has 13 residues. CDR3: CASSFVINEKLFF. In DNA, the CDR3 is TGTGCCAGCAGTTTTGTGATTAATGAAAAACTGTTTTTT.

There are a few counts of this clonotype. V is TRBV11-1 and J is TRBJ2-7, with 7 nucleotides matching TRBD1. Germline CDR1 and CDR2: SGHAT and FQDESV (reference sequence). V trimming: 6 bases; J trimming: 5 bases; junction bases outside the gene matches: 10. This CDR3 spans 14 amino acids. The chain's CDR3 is CASREDRVPNEQYF. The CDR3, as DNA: TGTGCCAGCAGAGAAGACAGGGTGCCCAACGAGCAGTACTTC. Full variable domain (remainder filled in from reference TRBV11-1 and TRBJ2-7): EAEVAQSPRYKITEKSQAVAFWCDPISGHATLYWYRQILGQGPELLVQFQDESVVDDSQLPKDRFSAERLKGVDSTLKIQPAELGDSAMYLCASREDRVPNEQYFGPGTRLTVT.

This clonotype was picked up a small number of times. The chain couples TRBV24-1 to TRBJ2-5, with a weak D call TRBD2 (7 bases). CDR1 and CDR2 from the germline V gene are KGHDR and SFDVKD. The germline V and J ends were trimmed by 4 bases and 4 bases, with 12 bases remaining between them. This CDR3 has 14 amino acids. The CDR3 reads CATSEVGGGETQYF. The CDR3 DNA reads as TGTGCCACCAGTGAGGTGGGAGGGGGAGAGACCCAGTACTTC.

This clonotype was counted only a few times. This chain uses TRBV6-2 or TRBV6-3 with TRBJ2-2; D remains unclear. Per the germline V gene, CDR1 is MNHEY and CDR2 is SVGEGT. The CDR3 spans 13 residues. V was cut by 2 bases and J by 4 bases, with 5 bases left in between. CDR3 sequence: CASSYRSTGELFF. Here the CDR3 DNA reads TGTGCCAGCAGTTACCGGAGCACCGGGGAGCTGTTTTTT.